This TCR beta chain was identified during a study of breast tumors, draining lymph nodes, adjacent tissues. Overall study results and limits: Tumors had less TCR diversity than lymph nodes, more than nontumor tissue. Tumor and nontumor repertoires were significantly more similar in luminal-like than in basal-like breast cancer. The lymph node origin of tumor T cells was framed as consistent with a hypothesis, not demonstrated. The data were judged consistent with most tumor T cells coming from lymph node and expanding in tumor.

This clonotype appeared many times. Its antigen is as yet unknown. TCRdb passed the multiplex PCR reads through MiXCR, listing each CDR3 protein once. The sample has tens of thousands of distinct CDR3 sequences, 35% to 40% seen once. Per the germline V gene, CDR1 is MGHDK and CDR2 is SYGVNS. V lost 5 bases and J lost 6, with 13 bases in between. This CDR3 has 14 amino acids. The V call is TRBV25-1, the J call TRBJ2-2; tentative D call: TRBD1 (5 bases). The clonotype was recovered from a female donor with breast cancer. Some clones in this sample may be carry-over from other donors' samples. Material for sequencing was breast tumor tissue. CDR3: CASSLGHLAGELFF. In DNA, the CDR3 is TGTGCCAGCAGTCTCGGACACCTCGCCGGGGAGCTGTTTTTT.